This TCR beta chain was sequenced during a study of control samples from healthy donors and cancer patients. Trimming removed 0 bases from V and 5 bases from J, with 10 bases in between. Germline-derived CDR1 and CDR2 are LNHDA and SQIVND (reference sequence). The CDR3 runs to 14 residues. Assay used: immunoSEQ multiplex PCR; TCRdb lists only in-frame clones, some missing. The data contain around 55,000 clones, 88% of them singletons. Sequenced input: blood. This TCR was recovered from a man in his fifties in good health. The V gene is TRBV19, the J gene TRBJ1-1; D is ambiguous. Here the CDR3 reads CASSIDLLETEAFF. CDR3 sequence (DNA): TGTGCCAGTAGTATAGATCTATTAGAAACTGAAGCTTTCTTT.